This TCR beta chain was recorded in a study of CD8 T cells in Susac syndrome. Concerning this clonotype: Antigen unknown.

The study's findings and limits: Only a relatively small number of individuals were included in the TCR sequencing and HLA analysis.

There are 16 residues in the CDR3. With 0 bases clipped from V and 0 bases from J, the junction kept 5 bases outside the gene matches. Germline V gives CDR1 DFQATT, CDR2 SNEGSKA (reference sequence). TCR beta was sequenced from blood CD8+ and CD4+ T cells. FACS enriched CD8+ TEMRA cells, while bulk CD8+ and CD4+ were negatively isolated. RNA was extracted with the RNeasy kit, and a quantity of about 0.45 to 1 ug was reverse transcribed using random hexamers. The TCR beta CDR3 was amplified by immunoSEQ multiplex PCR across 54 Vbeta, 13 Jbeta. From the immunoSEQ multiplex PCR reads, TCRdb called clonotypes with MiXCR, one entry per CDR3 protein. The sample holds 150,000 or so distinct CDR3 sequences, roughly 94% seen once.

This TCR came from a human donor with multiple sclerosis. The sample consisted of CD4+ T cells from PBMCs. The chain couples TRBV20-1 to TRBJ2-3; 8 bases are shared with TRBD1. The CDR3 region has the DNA TGCAGTGCTAGAGACGACGACAGGGGCAGCACAGATACGCAGTATTTT. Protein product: CSARDDDRGSTDTQYF.